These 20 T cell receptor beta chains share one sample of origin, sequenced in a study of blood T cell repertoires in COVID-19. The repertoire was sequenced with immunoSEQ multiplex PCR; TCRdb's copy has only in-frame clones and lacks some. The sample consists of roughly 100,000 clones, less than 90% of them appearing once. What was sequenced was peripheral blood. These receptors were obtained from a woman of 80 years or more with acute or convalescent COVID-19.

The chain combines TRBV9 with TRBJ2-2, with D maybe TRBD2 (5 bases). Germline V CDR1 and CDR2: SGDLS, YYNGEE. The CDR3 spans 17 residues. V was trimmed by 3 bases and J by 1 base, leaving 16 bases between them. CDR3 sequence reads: CASSASTRGLNTGELFF. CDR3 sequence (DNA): TGTGCCAGCAGCGCCTCCACTCGGGGATTGAACACCGGGGAGCTGTTTTTT.

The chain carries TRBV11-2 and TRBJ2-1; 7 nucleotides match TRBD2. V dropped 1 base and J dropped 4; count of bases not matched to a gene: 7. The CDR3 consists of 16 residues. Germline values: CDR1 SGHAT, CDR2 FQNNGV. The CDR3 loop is CASSLGGPSGYNEQFF. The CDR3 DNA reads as TGTGCCAGCAGCTTAGGTGGGCCTAGCGGTTACAATGAGCAGTTCTTC.

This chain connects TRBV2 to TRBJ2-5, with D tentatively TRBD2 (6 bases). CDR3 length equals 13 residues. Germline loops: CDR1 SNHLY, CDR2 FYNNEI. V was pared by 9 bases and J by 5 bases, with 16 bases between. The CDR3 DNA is TGTGCCAGTAACGAGGCAGGGAGGGAGACCCAGTACTTC. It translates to CASNEAGRETQYF.

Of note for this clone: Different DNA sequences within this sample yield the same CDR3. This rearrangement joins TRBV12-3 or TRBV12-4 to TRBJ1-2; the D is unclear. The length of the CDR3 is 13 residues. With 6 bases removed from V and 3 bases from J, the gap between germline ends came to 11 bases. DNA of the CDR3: TGTGCCAGCAGCGACGGAACAGACTATGGCTACACCTTC. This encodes CASSDGTDYGYTF.

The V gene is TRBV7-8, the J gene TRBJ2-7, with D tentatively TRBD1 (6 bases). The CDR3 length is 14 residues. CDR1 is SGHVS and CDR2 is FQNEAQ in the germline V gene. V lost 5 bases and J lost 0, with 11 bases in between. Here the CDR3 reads CASSPRDISYEQYF. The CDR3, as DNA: TGTGCCAGCAGCCCCCGGGACATCTCCTACGAGCAGTACTTC. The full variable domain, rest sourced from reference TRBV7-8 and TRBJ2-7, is GAGVSQSPRYKVAKRGQDVALRCDPISGHVSLFWYQQALGQGPEFLTYFQNEAQLDKSGLPSDRFFAERPEGSVSTLKIQRTQQEDSAVYLCASSPRDISYEQYFGPGTRLTVT.

CDR3 sequence: CATSSYREREGYTF. CDR3 DNA sequence: TGTGCCACCAGTTCCTACAGGGAAAGGGAGGGCTACACCTTC. V is TRBV24-1 and J is TRBJ1-2, with a possible D match to TRBD1 (6 bases). The V and J ends lost 6 bases and 8 bases respectively, with 18 bases between them. Germline V gene data show CDR1 as KGHDR and CDR2 as SFDVKD. This CDR3 has 14 amino acids.

CDR3 sequence reads: CASAAGGNTGELFF. The CDR3 bases are TGTGCCAGCGCAGCGGGGGGGAACACCGGGGAGCTGTTTTTT. This rearrangement joins TRBV10-3 to TRBJ2-2, with TRBD2 identical over 9 bases. Unmatched junction bases numbered 4, after V lost 10 bases and J lost 1 base. This CDR3 has 14 amino acids. Germline V CDR1 and CDR2: ENHRY, SYGVKD.

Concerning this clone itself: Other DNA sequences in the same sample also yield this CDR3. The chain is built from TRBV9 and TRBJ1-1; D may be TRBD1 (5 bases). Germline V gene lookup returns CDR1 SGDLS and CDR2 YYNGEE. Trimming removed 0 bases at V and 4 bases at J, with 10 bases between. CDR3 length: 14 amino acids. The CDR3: CASSVAGGGTEAFF. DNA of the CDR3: TGTGCCAGCAGCGTAGCTGGGGGGGGCACTGAAGCTTTCTTT.

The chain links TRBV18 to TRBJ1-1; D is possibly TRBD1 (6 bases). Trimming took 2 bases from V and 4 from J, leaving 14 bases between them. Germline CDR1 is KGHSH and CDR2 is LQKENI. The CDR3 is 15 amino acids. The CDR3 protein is CASSPTLQGFTEAFF. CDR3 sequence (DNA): TGTGCCAGCTCACCAACATTACAGGGTTTCACTGAAGCTTTCTTT.

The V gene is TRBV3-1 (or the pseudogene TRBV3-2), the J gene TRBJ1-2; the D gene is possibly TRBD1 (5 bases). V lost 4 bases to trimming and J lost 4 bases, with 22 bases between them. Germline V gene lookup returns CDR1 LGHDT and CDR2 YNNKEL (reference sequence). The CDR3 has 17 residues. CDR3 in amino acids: CASSPPLSPGRAYGYTF. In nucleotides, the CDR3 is TGTGCCAGCAGCCCGCCCCTAAGCCCAGGGAGGGCCTATGGCTACACCTTC.

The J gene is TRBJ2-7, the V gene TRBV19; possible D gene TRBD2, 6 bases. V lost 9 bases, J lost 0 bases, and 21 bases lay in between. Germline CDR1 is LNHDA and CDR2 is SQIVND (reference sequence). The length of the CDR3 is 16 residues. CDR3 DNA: TGTGCCAGCGCTGGCGGGGAGACTGCGACCTCCTACGAGCAGTACTTC. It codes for CASAGGETATSYEQYF.

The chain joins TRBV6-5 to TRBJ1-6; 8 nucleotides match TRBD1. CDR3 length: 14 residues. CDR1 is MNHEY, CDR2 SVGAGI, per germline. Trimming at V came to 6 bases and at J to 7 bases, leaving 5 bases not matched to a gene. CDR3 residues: CASRPDRGNSPLHF. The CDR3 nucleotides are TGTGCCAGCAGACCAGACAGGGGAAATTCACCCCTCCACTTT.

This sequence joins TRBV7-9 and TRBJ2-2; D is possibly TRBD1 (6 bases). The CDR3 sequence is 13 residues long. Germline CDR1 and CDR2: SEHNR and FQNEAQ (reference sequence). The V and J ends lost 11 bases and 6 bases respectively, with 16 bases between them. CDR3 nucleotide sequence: TGTGCCGGGGGCTCAAGGGGATCCGGGGAGCTGTTTTTT. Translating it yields CAGGSRGSGELFF.

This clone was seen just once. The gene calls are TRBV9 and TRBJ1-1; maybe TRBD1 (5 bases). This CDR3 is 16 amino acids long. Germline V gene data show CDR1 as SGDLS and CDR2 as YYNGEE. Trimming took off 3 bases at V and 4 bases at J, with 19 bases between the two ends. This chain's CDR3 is CASSAGTSRGGTEAFF. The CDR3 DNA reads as TGTGCCAGCAGCGCTGGGACTTCCCGGGGGGGCACTGAAGCTTTCTTT.

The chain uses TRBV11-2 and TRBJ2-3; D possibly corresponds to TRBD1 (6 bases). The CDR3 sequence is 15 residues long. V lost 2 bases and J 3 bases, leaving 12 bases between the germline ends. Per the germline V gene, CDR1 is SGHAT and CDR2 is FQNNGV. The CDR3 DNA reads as TGTGCCAGCAGCTTATGGGGGCGCGTGACAGATACGCAGTATTTT. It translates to CASSLWGRVTDTQYF.

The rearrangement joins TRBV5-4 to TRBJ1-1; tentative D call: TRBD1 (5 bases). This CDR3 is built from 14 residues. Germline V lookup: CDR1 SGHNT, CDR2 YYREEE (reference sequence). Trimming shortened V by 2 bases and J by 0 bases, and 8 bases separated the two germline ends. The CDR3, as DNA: TGTGCCAGCAGCTTAGAAGGGGTGAACACTGAAGCTTTCTTT. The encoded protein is CASSLEGVNTEAFF.

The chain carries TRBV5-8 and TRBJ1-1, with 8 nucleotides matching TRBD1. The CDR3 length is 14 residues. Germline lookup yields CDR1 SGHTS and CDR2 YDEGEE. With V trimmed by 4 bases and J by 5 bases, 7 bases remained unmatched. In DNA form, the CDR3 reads TGTGCCAGCAGCGTCCCCAGGGGGCTAACTGAAGCTTTCTTT. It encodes CASSVPRGLTEAFF.

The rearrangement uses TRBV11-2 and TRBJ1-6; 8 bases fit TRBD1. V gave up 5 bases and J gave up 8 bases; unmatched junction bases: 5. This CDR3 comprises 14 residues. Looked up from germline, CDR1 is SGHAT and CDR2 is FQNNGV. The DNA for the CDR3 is TGTGCCAGCAGCACTAGGACAGGGCATTCACCCCTCCACTTT. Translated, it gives CASSTRTGHSPLHF.

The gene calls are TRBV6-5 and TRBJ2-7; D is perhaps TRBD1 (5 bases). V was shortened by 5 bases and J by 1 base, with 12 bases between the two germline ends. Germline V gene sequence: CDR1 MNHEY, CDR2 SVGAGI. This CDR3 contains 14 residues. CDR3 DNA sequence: TGTGCCAGCAGTCCTAGGGGTCGGTCCTACGAGCAGTACTTC. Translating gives CASSPRGRSYEQYF.

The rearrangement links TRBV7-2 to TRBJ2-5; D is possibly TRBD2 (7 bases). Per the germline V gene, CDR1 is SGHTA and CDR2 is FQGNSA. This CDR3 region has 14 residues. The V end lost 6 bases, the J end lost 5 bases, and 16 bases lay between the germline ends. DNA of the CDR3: TGTGCCAGCAGTAGGGGGGGGGCGGAGGAGACCCAGTACTTC. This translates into CASSRGGAEETQYF.